This T cell receptor (beta chain) was sequenced during a study of cytomegalovirus exposure and HLA in healthy donors. Study-level information: Within an early data release were around 80 million unique TCRs drawn from HLA-typed donors. Within the Caucasian-associated ancestry cluster were roughly 81% of the roughly 380 genotyped donors. Study results and limitations: The study had only CMV serostatus as immune exposure information.

This clone has only a few counts. Its cognate antigen is unknown. From germline, CDR1 is SGHVS and CDR2 FNYEAQ. Trimming removed 5 bases at V and 3 bases at J, with 16 bases between. This CDR3 contains 15 residues. The PCR was carried out with 60 Vbeta primers and 13 Jbeta primers. The protocol was immunoSEQ multiplex PCR, while the TCRdb copy is restricted to in-frame clones and leaves out a portion. This table holds under 250,000 clones, 76% found once. This sequence was found in a young man in good health and CMV-seronegative. The sequenced sample consisted of PBMCs. The chain combines TRBV7-6 with TRBJ2-5; D uncertain. CDR3 sequence: CASSPTPGWEETQYF. DNA for the CDR3: TGTGCCAGCAGCCCCACCCCGGGTTGGGAAGAGACCCAGTACTTC.